Here is one T cell receptor beta chain with its context. Its specificity is unknown. The protocol was immunoSEQ multiplex PCR, while the TCRdb copy is restricted to in-frame clones and leaves out a portion. The data hold around 300,000 clones, with around 89% observed a single time. This specimen belongs to a study of Ad26.COV2.S vaccination and SARS-CoV-2 variants. Overall study context: In the study, Ad26.COV2.S was injected intramuscularly once, or twice 56 days apart.

The CDR3 has 15 residues. Trimming cost V 5 bases and J 6 bases, with 17 bases left between them. Germline V gives CDR1 MNHEY, CDR2 SMNVEV (reference sequence). Study-level results: Substantial breadth was reported for post-vaccination spike-specific CD8+ and CD4+ T cells.

Treatment noted: around 19 received Ad26.COV2.S at low or high dose, single or two shots; 5 received placebo; per-sample allocation not given. Day 63 after the first vaccine or placebo injection was the time point for sampling. Cohort 1b enrolled adults aged 18-55 years in Boston. This sequence was found in a person between 18 and 59 years old who received the Ad26.COV2.S COVID-19 vaccine or a placebo. The chain has TRBV27 and TRBJ2-1, with D possibly being TRBD1 or TRBD2 (5 bases each). The material sequenced was peripheral blood, taken in a trial of Ad26.COV2.S vaccine versus placebo. The CDR3 DNA sequence: TGTGCCAGCAGTATACTAGGATTGGGGCTCAATGAGCAGTTCTTC. Translation: CASSILGLGLNEQFF.